The present entry profiles one T cell receptor (beta chain) with its context. The antigen remains unidentified. Donation came from healthy HIV-negative adults that had no recent acute infections or vaccinations. Original data processing: With immunoSEQ giving junction-only sequences and no quality scores, filtering differed. Data came from immunoSEQ multiplex PCR; TCRdb stores just in-frame clones and leaves some out. From that table come the V and J calls and clone size; the DNA was used to work out D and trimming. Among about 480,000 clones listed, about 75% were seen once. The data stem from a study of shared clonotypes between healthy human individuals. Overall study context: The donors, a couple of women and three men, were aged 18 to 49. Findings and caveats of the study: Owing to a small donor count, the genetic and exposure-history diversity represented was limited.

Germline-derived CDR1 and CDR2 are SGHTA and FQGTGA. This CDR3 has 14 residues. Trimming took 2 bases from V and 4 from J, leaving 11 bases between them. The chain links TRBV7-3 to TRBJ1-2; TRBD1 might be the D (5 bases). The receptor was derived from a woman in her thirties or forties in good health. Some clones in this sample may be carry-over from other donors' samples. The sample consisted of PBMCs. CDR3 sequence: CASSLGTSFYGYTF. The CDR3 DNA reads TGTGCCAGCAGCTTAGGGACCTCTTTCTATGGCTACACCTTC. Using reference TRBV7-3 and TRBJ1-2 for the parts outside the CDR3, the full variable domain is GAGVSQTPSNKVTEKGKYVELRCDPISGHTALYWYRQSLGQGPEFLIYFQGTGAADDSGLPNDRFFAVRPEGSVSTLKIQRTERGDSAVYLCASSLGTSFYGYTFGSGTRLTVV.